A single sample is the source of the 15 T cell receptor beta chains below, sequenced in a study of blood T cell repertoires in COVID-19. TCRdb's table, derived via immunoSEQ multiplex PCR, lists solely in-frame clones and lacks some. The table shows about 110,000 clones, with just over 85% occurring only once. The sequenced sample was peripheral blood. These receptor sequences come from a human donor in a cohort sampled during active COVID-19.

The V call is TRBV27, the J call TRBJ2-3, with D maybe TRBD1 (5 bases). The CDR3 loop spans 15 amino acids. The ends were cut back, 2 bases at V and 1 base at J, with 10 bases in the middle. The germline gives CDR1 MNHEY, CDR2 SMNVEV (reference sequence). CDR3 residues: CASSLGQGRTDTQYF. Written as DNA, the CDR3 is TGTGCCAGCAGTTTAGGGCAGGGTCGCACAGATACGCAGTATTTT.

This clone has a handful of counts. The chain recombines TRBV6-4 with TRBJ2-7, with 8 bases aligning to TRBD2. This CDR3 contains 12 residues. Germline CDR1 is MRHNA and CDR2 is SNTAGT. J lost 4 bases, V lost 5 bases, and 1 base had no gene match. As DNA, the CDR3 is TGTGCCAGCAGTCGACTAGCGTACGAGCAGTACTTC. Translating gives CASSRLAYEQYF.

The chain links TRBV2 to TRBJ2-3; D may be TRBD1 (6 bases). Between the trimmed V and J ends, which lost 8 bases and 2 bases, there was a span of 11 bases. Germline values: CDR1 SNHLY, CDR2 FYNNEI. CDR3 length: 13 amino acids. CDR3 sequence reads: CASAGTNTDTQYF. The CDR3 DNA reads TGTGCCAGCGCCGGGACAAACACAGATACGCAGTATTTT.

The genes are TRBV30 and TRBJ1-6, with 9 positions matching TRBD1. V lost 4 bases, J lost 10 bases, and 8 bases stayed unmatched. The CDR3 totals 14 residues. Germline V gene data show CDR1 as GTSNPN and CDR2 as SVGIG (reference sequence). CDR3 sequence (DNA): TGTGCCTGGACCCCCGGACAGGGGAAATCACCCCTCCACTTT. Its protein is CAWTPGQGKSPLHF.

Of note for this clone: A junction end diverges from the germline sequence, so it may reflect a read error. The chain combines TRBV7-7 with TRBJ2-1; 12 nucleotides match TRBD2. This CDR3 contains 15 residues. The germline V gene has CDR1 SSHAT and CDR2 FNYEAQ (reference sequence). This chain's CDR3 is CASSFSTSGRSEQFF. The CDR3 nucleotides read TGTGCTAGCAGCTTTTCGACTAGCGGGAGATCTGAGCAGTTCTTC.

This sequence joins TRBV5-8 and TRBJ2-4; 11 bases line up with TRBD2. With V trimmed by 0 bases and J by 5 bases, 10 bases remained unmatched. In germline, CDR1 is SGHTS, CDR2 YDEGEE. The CDR3 totals 18 residues. CDR3 sequence reads: CASSLEPTSGRGENIQYF. The CDR3 DNA follows: TGTGCCAGCAGCTTGGAGCCTACTAGCGGGAGAGGAGAAAACATTCAGTACTTC.

This chain joins TRBV14 and TRBJ2-3; D gene uncertain. Germline V gene lookup returns CDR1 SGHDN and CDR2 FVKESK. The CDR3 length is 14 residues. V was pared by 4 bases and J by 4 bases, with 12 bases between. The CDR3 loop reads CASSPIVLADTQYF. CDR3 DNA sequence: TGTGCCAGCAGCCCGATCGTCCTAGCAGATACGCAGTATTTT.

The gene calls are TRBV19 and TRBJ1-1; 9 positions match TRBD1. The CDR3 runs to 14 residues. Germline CDR1 and CDR2: LNHDA and SQIVND (reference sequence). Trimming took 7 bases from V and 2 from J; bases not matched to a gene: 5. CDR3 sequence: CASTPQGANTEAFF. DNA of the CDR3: TGTGCCAGTACCCCACAGGGGGCTAACACTGAAGCTTTCTTT.

J is TRBJ2-5 and V is TRBV7-9; D may be TRBD1 (6 bases). Trimming removed 10 bases from V and 0 bases from J, with 12 bases in between. Per the germline V gene, CDR1 is SEHNR and CDR2 is FQNEAQ (reference sequence). The CDR3 length is 13 residues. CDR3 sequence: CATLQGYQETQYF. As DNA, the CDR3 is TGTGCCACCCTTCAGGGGTACCAAGAGACCCAGTACTTC.

The genes are TRBV13 and TRBJ2-1; no clear D. V gave up 5 bases and J gave up 10 bases, with 12 bases separating them. The CDR3 spans 12 residues. Germline CDR1 and CDR2: PRHDT and FYEKMQ (reference sequence). The CDR3 here is CASSPPTREQFF. CDR3 in DNA: TGTGCCAGCAGCCCACCCACGCGGGAGCAGTTCTTC. Using reference TRBV13 and TRBJ2-1 for the parts outside the CDR3, the full variable domain is AAGVIQSPRHLIKEKRETATLKCYPIPRHDTVYWYQQGPGQDPQFLISFYEKMQSDKGSIPDRFSAQQFSDYHSELNMSSLELGDSALYFCASSPPTREQFFGPGTRLTVL.

The chain recombines TRBV5-1 with TRBJ2-5; D unclear. Trimming shortened V by 4 bases and J by 4 bases, and 17 bases separated the two germline ends. The CDR3 spans 15 residues. Germline V lookup: CDR1 SGHRS, CDR2 YFSETQ. CDR3 in DNA: TGCGCCAGCAGCCTGGTTTTACAGTCGACAGAGACCCAGTACTTC. Encoded protein: CASSLVLQSTETQYF.

The chain links TRBV29-1 to TRBJ1-1; no firm D call. Trimming took 5 bases from V and 2 from J, leaving 6 bases between them. Germline loops: CDR1 SQVTM, CDR2 ANQGSEA. The CDR3 runs 11 residues. The CDR3 protein is CSVSLNTEAFF. The CDR3 nucleotides read TGCAGCGTTTCCCTCAACACTGAAGCTTTCTTT.

This chain uses TRBV2 with TRBJ2-1, with 10 bases that match TRBD2. After removal of 0 bases from V and 10 bases from J, the junction contained 15 bases not matched to a gene. This CDR3 is 18 amino acids long. Germline lookup yields CDR1 SNHLY and CDR2 FYNNEI. The CDR3 DNA sequence: TGTGCCAGCAGTGAAGCGAGGCTAGCGGGAGAAAGGTGGCAGGAGCAGTTCTTC. Translated: CASSEARLAGERWQEQFF.

The V gene is TRBV29-1, the J gene TRBJ1-2; TRBD1 matches at 7 bases. Germline CDR1 and CDR2: SQVTM and ANQGSEA. CDR3 length: 12 amino acids. The CDR3 sequence: CSVNRGNYGYTF. CDR3 nucleotides: TGCAGTGTTAACAGGGGTAACTATGGCTACACCTTC.

V usage is TRBV3-1 (or the pseudogene TRBV3-2) and J usage is TRBJ2-2, with 8 bases that match TRBD2. Germline V gene data show CDR1 as LGHDT and CDR2 as YNNKEL (reference sequence). The ends lost 5 bases at V and 5 bases at J; junction bases unmatched: 10. The CDR3 extends over 16 amino acids. This CDR3 is CASSSPGLGGTGELFF. CDR3 bases: TGTGCCAGCAGCTCTCCGGGACTAGGAGGGACCGGGGAGCTGTTTTTT.